Sequencing of this T cell receptor (beta chain) was carried out in a study of T cells in Graves' hyperthyroidism and ophthalmopathy. With V trimmed by 2 bases and J by 0 bases, 11 bases remained unmatched. Germline values: CDR1 GTSNPN, CDR2 SVGIG (reference sequence). The CDR3 has 18 amino acids. The investigators amplified TCR beta CDR3 regions from RNA transcripts. In the first-round RT-PCR of the TCR CDR3, the HTBI primer set was used. TCRdb reprocessed the multiplex PCR reads with MiXCR, giving one entry per CDR3 protein. Counted here are hundreds of thousands of distinct CDR3 sequences, about a sixth occurring once; the ten biggest clones make up 2.5% to 4%. This clonotype was observed at least ten times.

This TCR derives from a middle-aged woman with Graves' ophthalmopathy. The chain is built from TRBV30 and TRBJ1-1; 11 nucleotides agree with TRBD1. The sequencing sample was made of blood. CDR3 residues: CAWSLGQGAGWLNTEAFF. The CDR3 nucleotides are TGTGCCTGGAGTTTAGGACAGGGGGCAGGTTGGTTGAACACTGAAGCTTTCTTT.